This T cell receptor (beta chain) is drawn from a study of T cells after yellow fever vaccination. Study observations and caveats: From the bulk population, abundant clonotypes could contaminate and appear within FACS-sorted repertoires.

CDR3 length: 15 amino acids. The V end was cut by 6 bases, the J end by 5 bases, with 17 bases between. The germline CDR1 and CDR2 sequences are SGHNT and YYREEE (reference sequence). Notes on this clonotype: What it binds is not known.

Template switching with 5'RACE generated the TCR cDNA and added a universal primer site and UMIs. TCRdb redid the calling of the 5' RACE reads with MiXCR, one entry per CDR3 protein. Among about 430,000 distinct CDR3 sequences, roughly 20% were seen once, and the ten largest hold roughly a sixth. The receptor comes from a man between 18 and 29 years old who received the YFV17D yellow fever vaccine. V is TRBV5-4 and J is TRBJ2-2, with D possibly TRBD1 on 6 matching bases. The sequencing here drew on PBMCs, taken before the yellow fever booster vaccination. CDR3 in amino acids: CASTGAGTPTGELFF. DNA for the CDR3: TGTGCCAGCACTGGGGCCGGGACACCGACCGGGGAGCTGTTTTTT.